One sample yielded the 9 T cell receptor beta chains listed below, sequenced in a study of T cell clonotyping in hematopoietic cell transplantation. This table comes from immunoSEQ multiplex PCR, and its TCRdb copy is limited to in-frame clones, with some not included. The table has some 76,000 clones, 90% to 96% seen once. Time point indicated: recipient sample about 28 days before transplant, after cytoreduction. Here the sequenced sample was peripheral blood mononuclear cells, taken before stem cell transplant. Every receptor here comes from a woman in her forties or fifties with acute myeloid leukemia. Some clones in this sample may be carry-over from other donors' samples.

CDR3 bases: TGTGCCAGCAGCTTTACCGGGACAGGGCCCTACGAGCAGTACTTC. It codes for CASSFTGTGPYEQYF. The rearrangement uses TRBV7-6 and TRBJ2-7; 9 bases agree with TRBD1. This CDR3 is built from 15 residues. Germline assignment: CDR1 SGHVS and CDR2 FNYEAQ. Unmatched junction bases numbered 5, after V lost 3 bases and J lost 2 bases.

In the case of this clone: An end of the junction does not agree with germline; a read error may underlie this. The chain joins TRBV28 to TRBJ2-7; a possible D gene is TRBD2 (6 bases). CDR1 is MDHEN, CDR2 SYDVKM, per germline. The CDR3 runs to 10 residues. In DNA, the CDR3 is TGTGCCAGCAGTCACCGGGACTTCTCCTTC. Encoded protein: CASSHRDFSF.

This chain connects TRBV6-6 to TRBJ1-5; weak D call: TRBD1 (5 bases). The CDR3 spans 14 residues. V was clipped by 1 base and J by 6 bases, with 10 bases between them. The germline CDR1 and CDR2 sequences are MNHNY and SVGAGI (reference sequence). CDR3 nucleotide sequence: TGTGCCAGCAGTTACTTCGAAGGGGTTCAGCCCCAGCATTTT. Its protein product is CASSYFEGVQPQHF.

The genes are TRBV29-1 and TRBJ1-2; D remains unclear. V was cut by 7 bases and J by 7 bases, with 16 bases left in between. The CDR3 is 12 amino acids. CDR1 is SQVTM, CDR2 ANQGSEA, per germline. CDR3 loop: CSGEKGLRGYTF. CDR3 nucleotides: TGCAGCGGGGAGAAGGGCTTACGTGGCTACACCTTC.

V is TRBV9 and J is TRBJ1-6; 10 nucleotides line up with TRBD1. The CDR3 extends over 16 amino acids. The germline CDR1 and CDR2 sequences are SGDLS and YYNGEE. V was clipped by 2 bases and J by 5 bases; unmatched bases: 4. This CDR3 is CASSVGTGADNSPLHF. CDR3 sequence (DNA): TGTGCCAGCAGCGTGGGGACAGGGGCTGATAATTCACCCCTCCACTTT.

The V call is TRBV9, the J call TRBJ2-1, with 7 bases lining up with TRBD2. Germline V CDR1 and CDR2: SGDLS, YYNGEE. V dropped 4 bases and J dropped 7; count of bases not matched to a gene: 11. The CDR3 is made up of 15 amino acids. In DNA, the CDR3 is TGTGCCAGCAGCACTACCTCGACTAGCCCGAATGAGCAGTTCTTC. Its translation is CASSTTSTSPNEQFF.

The rearrangement links TRBV19 to TRBJ2-2; 9 nucleotides agree with TRBD2. The V segment lost 6 bases and the J segment 1 base; nucleotides outside the gene matches: 12. The germline gives CDR1 LNHDA, CDR2 SQIVND (reference sequence). This CDR3 has 18 amino acids. CDR3 region: CASRKDWSAGGNTGELFF. DNA of the CDR3: TGTGCCAGTAGGAAAGACTGGTCAGCGGGAGGGAACACCGGGGAGCTGTTTTTT.

The chain has TRBV15 and TRBJ2-7; the D gene is possibly TRBD2 (6 bases). Looked up from germline, CDR1 is LNHNV and CDR2 is YYDKDF (reference sequence). The CDR3 length is 16 residues. Deletions cut 3 bases from V and 2 bases from J, with 17 bases between. CDR3 protein: CATSRGSGGAPYEQYF. The CDR3 DNA follows: TGTGCCACCAGCAGGGGATCGGGCGGGGCCCCCTACGAGCAGTACTTC.

This clone was seen only once. The rearrangement joins TRBV10-3 to TRBJ1-4; TRBD1 aligns across 7 bases. CDR1 and CDR2 (germline): ENHRY, SYGVKD. The V segment lost 5 bases and the J segment 7 bases; nucleotides outside the gene matches: 7. The CDR3 is 14 amino acids. CDR3 sequence reads: CAISRQGAGEKLFF. CDR3 nucleotides: TGTGCCATCAGTAGACAGGGAGCGGGTGAAAAACTGTTTTTT.